These 9 T cell receptor beta chains originate from one sample sequenced in a study of regulatory T cells in long-lasting Graves disease. Time point noted: newly diagnosed GD, antithyroid drugs for less than 3 months. PBMCs provided the RNA from which the TCR library was made. iRepertoire HTBI primers and Arm-PCR of CDR3 regions built TCR beta libraries. TCRdb itself ran the multiplex PCR reads through MiXCR, one entry per CDR3 protein. The table records around 480,000 distinct CDR3 sequences, roughly a sixth of them present only once. The same sample was also studied in work on T cells in Graves' hyperthyroidism and ophthalmopathy.

Sequences were derived from peripheral blood mononuclear cells (PBMCs), sampled at new diagnosis, from a patient treated with antithyroid drugs. Receptors were obtained from a woman aged 35-65 years with Graves disease.

This clonotype was found once. The conserved closing phenylalanine or tryptophan is absent in this CDR3, likely reflecting a read error. The chain recombines TRBV6-1 with TRBJ2-5, with D perhaps TRBD2 (7 bases). The DNA end favors TRBJ2-7, so the J call may be wrong. Germline CDR1 is MNHNS and CDR2 is SASEGT. The CDR3 sequence is 15 residues long. In DNA form, the CDR3 reads TGTGCCAGCACCCAAGGGGGGGAAACCTCCTACGAGCAGTACCTC. Its translation is CASTQGGETSYEQYL.

This clonotype has ten or more counts. V is TRBV7-8 and J is TRBJ1-5; a weak D match, TRBD1 (6 bases). Germline lookup yields CDR1 SGHVS and CDR2 FQNEAQ. V was pared by 2 bases and J by 0 bases, with 14 bases between. The CDR3 is made up of 17 amino acids. The CDR3 here is CASSLKWTAYSNQPQHF. The CDR3 nucleotides are TGTGCCAGCAGCTTAAAGTGGACAGCCTATAGCAATCAGCCCCAGCATTTT.

This clonotype was seen many times. The chain couples TRBV20-1 to TRBJ1-1; D is unclear. The germline V gene has CDR1 DFQATT and CDR2 SNEGSKA (reference sequence). This CDR3 has 12 amino acids. V shed 3 bases and J shed 2 bases, with 7 bases lying between them. The CDR3 loop is CSARSENTEAFF. The CDR3 DNA follows: TGCAGTGCTAGGTCTGAAAACACTGAAGCTTTCTTT.

This clonotype has more than one count but fewer than ten. The rearrangement joins TRBV6-2 or TRBV6-3 to TRBJ2-1; a possible D gene is TRBD2 (5 bases). The germline V gene has CDR1 MNHEY and CDR2 SVGEGT. V was trimmed by 2 bases and J by 4 bases, leaving 9 bases between them. This CDR3 spans 14 amino acids. The CDR3 protein is CASSYGLDYNEQFF. The CDR3 coding sequence is TGTGCCAGCAGTTACGGACTGGATTACAATGAGCAGTTCTTC.

This clonotype was counted ten times or more. The rearrangement links TRBV12-3 or TRBV12-4 to TRBJ2-3; 7 bases match TRBD1. This CDR3 is 16 amino acids long. V was pared by 5 bases and J by 2 bases, with 10 bases of the junction left unmatched. The CDR3: CASSPDRVTLTDTQYF. DNA for the CDR3: TGTGCCAGCAGTCCAGACAGGGTTACCCTCACAGATACGCAGTATTTT.

This clonotype has a count of ten or more. The chain uses TRBV10-3 and TRBJ1-2, with 7 bases lining up with TRBD1. Germline values: CDR1 ENHRY, CDR2 SYGVKD. The V and J ends lost 3 bases and 7 bases, in that order; junction bases with no gene match: 8. The CDR3 loop spans 14 amino acids. The CDR3 bases are TGTGCCATCAGTGACCCGGGACAGTCTAGTGGCTACACCTTC. This translates into CAISDPGQSSGYTF.

This clonotype appeared many times. This rearrangement joins TRBV27 to TRBJ1-2, with D maybe TRBD1 (6 bases). This CDR3 region has 14 residues. Germline values: CDR1 MNHEY, CDR2 SMNVEV (reference sequence). V gave up 6 bases and J gave up 7 bases, with 18 bases separating them. DNA of the CDR3: TGTGCCAGCAGCCCAGGGGAGCTCCGGGGTGGCTACACCTTC. Protein sequence: CASSPGELRGGYTF.

Ten or more counts support this clonotype. DNA for the CDR3: TGCAGTGCTAGAGAGCGGGGGACATATTTCTCGGGGCAGTTCTTC. The encoded protein is CSARERGTYFSGQFF. J is TRBJ2-1 and V is TRBV20-1, with a possible D match to TRBD2 (7 bases). CDR1 and CDR2 from the germline V gene are DFQATT and SNEGSKA (reference sequence). V lost 0 bases and J lost 12, with 21 bases in between. This CDR3 region has 15 residues.

In this sample, this clonotype turned up a few times. This rearrangement joins TRBV30 to TRBJ1-1; 7 nucleotides agree with TRBD1. In germline, CDR1 is GTSNPN, CDR2 SVGIG (reference sequence). CDR3 length equals 12 residues. V lost 7 bases, J lost 6 bases, and 8 bases stayed unmatched. In DNA, the CDR3 is TGTGCCTTCAACAGGGGTCTGGCTGAAGCTTTCTTT. Amino acids: CAFNRGLAEAFF.